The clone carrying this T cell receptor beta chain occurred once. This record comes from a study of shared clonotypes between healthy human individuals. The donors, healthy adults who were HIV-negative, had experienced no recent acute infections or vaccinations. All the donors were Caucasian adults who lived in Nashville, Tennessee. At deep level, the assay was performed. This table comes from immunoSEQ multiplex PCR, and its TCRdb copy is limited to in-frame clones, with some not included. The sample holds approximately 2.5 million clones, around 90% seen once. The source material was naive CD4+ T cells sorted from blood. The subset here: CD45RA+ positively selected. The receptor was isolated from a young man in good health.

Written as DNA, the CDR3 is TGTGCCAGCAGCTTGGGAGACAGGGACGAGCAGTACTTC. Protein sequence: CASSLGDRDEQYF. The V and J genes are TRBV5-4 and TRBJ2-7, with 7 bases lining up with TRBD1. CDR3 length: 13 amino acids. The germline gives CDR1 SGHNT, CDR2 YYREEE (reference sequence). The trim removed 0 bases at V and 5 bases at J, leaving 2 bases unmatched.